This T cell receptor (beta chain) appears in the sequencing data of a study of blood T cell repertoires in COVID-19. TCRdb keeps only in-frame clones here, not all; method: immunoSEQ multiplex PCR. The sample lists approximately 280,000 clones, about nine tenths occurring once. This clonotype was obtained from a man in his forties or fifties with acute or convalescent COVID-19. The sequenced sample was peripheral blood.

CDR3 nucleotides: TGTGCCAGCAGCTTAGCGGTAGCGGGGAGCACAGATACGCAGTATTTT. It codes for CASSLAVAGSTDTQYF. The chain combines TRBV7-9 with TRBJ2-3, with 8 nucleotides matching TRBD2. The ends lost 0 bases at V and 0 bases at J; junction bases unmatched: 2. This CDR3 is built from 16 residues. In germline, CDR1 is SEHNR, CDR2 FQNEAQ (reference sequence).